The clone carrying this TCR beta chain was picked up one time. Its target is unknown. Distinct nucleotide sequences in the sample also encode this CDR3. Negatively enriched CD4+ T cells were divided by CD45RA into naive and memory. The data are from a study of shared clonotypes between healthy human individuals. Study-wide points: Sample collection involved blood only; tissue repertoires are likely different. It was observed that approximately 5% of naive CD4 clonotypes were shared across a handful of donors.

The assay was immunoSEQ multiplex PCR, and TCRdb's table has in-frame clones only and misses some. The top ten clones hold around 0.38% of a sample with around 1.4 million clones, around 98.5% of them seen once. The receptor was derived from a man under 40 in good health. Sequenced sample: naive CD4+ T cells sorted from blood. Subset given: CD45RA+ positively selected.

The CDR3, as DNA: TGTGCCAGCAGTCTTAGACTGAACACTGAAGCTTTCTTT. As protein: CASSLRLNTEAFF. The rearrangement joins TRBV6-1 to TRBJ1-1; D is undetermined. CDR1 is MNHNS and CDR2 is SASEGT in the germline V gene. Trimming removed 5 bases from V and 0 bases from J, with 7 bases in between. The CDR3 sequence is 13 residues long.